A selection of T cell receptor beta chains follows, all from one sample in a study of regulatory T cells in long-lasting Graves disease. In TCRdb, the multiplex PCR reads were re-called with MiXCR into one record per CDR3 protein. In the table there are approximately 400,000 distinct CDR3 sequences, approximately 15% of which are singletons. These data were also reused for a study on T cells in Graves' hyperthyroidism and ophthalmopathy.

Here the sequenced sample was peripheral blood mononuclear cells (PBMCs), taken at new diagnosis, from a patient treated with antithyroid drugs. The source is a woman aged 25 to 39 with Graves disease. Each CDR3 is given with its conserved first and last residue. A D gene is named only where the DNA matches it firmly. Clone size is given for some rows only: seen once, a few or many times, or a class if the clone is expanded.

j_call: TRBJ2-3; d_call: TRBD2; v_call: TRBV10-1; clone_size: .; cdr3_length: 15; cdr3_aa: CASSELPAGTDTQYF; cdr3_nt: TGCGCCAGCAGTGAGTTGCCAGCGGGGACAGATACGCAGTATTTT
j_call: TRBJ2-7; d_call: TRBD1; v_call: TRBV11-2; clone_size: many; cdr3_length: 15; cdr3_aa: CASSYRGLSSYEQYF; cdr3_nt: TGTGCCAGCAGCTACAGGGGGCTCAGCTCCTACGAGCAGTACTTC
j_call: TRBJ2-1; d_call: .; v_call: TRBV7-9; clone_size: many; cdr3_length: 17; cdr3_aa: CASIPKVRQSSYNEQFF; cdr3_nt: TGTGCCAGCATCCCGAAGGTCAGACAGAGCTCCTACAATGAGCAGTTCTTC
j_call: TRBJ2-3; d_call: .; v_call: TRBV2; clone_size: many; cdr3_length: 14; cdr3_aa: CASSEVTPGDTQYF; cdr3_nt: TGTGCCAGCAGTGAAGTCACCCCAGGGGATACGCAGTATTTT
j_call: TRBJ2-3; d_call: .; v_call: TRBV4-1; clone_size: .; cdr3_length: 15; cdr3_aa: CASSQADRYTDTQYF; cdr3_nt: TGCGCCAGCAGCCAAGCCGACCGATACACAGATACGCAGTATTTT
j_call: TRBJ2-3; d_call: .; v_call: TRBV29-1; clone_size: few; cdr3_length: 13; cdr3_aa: CSVAPTPSGAQYF; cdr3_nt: TGCAGCGTCGCCCCCACCCCTTCGGGCGCGCAGTATTTT
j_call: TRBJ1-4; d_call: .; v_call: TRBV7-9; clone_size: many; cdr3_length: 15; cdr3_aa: CASSFIKLGVEKLFF; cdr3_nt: TGTGCCAGCAGCTTCATTAAGTTGGGAGTTGAAAAACTGTTTTTT
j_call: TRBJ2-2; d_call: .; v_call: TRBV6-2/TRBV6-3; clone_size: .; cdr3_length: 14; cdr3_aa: CASTKWENTGELFF; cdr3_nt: TGTGCCAGCACCAAGTGGGAGAACACCGGGGAGCTGTTTTTT
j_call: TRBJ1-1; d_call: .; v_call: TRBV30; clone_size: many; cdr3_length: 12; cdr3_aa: CAWRFNWPEAFF; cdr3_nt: TGTGCCTGGAGGTTCAATTGGCCTGAAGCTTTCTTT
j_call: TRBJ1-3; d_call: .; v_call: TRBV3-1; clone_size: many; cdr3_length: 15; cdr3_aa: CASSQSIDSGNTIYF; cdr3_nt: TGTGCCAGCAGCCAGAGCATCGACTCTGGAAACACCATATATTTT
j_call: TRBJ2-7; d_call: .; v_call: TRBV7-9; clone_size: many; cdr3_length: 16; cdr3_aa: CASSRWGGELSYEQYF; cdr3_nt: TGTGCCAGCAGCCGGTGGGGGGGCGAGCTCTCCTACGAGCAGTACTTC
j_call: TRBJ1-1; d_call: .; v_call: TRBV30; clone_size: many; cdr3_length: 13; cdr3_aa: CAWSPGGNTEAFF; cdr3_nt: TGTGCCTGGAGTCCTGGGGGGAACACTGAAGCTTTCTTT
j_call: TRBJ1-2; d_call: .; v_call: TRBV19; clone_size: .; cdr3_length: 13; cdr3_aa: CASRDSYNYGYTF; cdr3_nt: TGTGCCAGTCGAGACAGTTATAACTATGGCTACACCTTC
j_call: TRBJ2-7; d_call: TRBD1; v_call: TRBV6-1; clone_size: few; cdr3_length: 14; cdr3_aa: CASNGQEKSYEQYF; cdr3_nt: TGTGCCAGCAACGGACAGGAAAAATCCTACGAGCAGTACTTC
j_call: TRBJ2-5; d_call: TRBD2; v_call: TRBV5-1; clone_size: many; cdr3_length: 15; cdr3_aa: CASSLKAGAQETQYF; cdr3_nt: TGCGCCAGCAGCTTAAAAGCGGGAGCTCAAGAGACCCAGTACTTC
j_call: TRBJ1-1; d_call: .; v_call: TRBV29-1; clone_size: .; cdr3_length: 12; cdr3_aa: CSVQAGNTEAFF; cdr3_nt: TGCAGCGTTCAGGCGGGGAACACTGAAGCTTTCTTT
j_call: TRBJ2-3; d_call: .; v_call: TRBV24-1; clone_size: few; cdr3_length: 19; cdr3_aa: CATSDTPGWGAGIGDTQYF; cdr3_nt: TGTGCCACCAGTGATACCCCAGGATGGGGGGCAGGGATCGGAGATACGCAGTATTTT
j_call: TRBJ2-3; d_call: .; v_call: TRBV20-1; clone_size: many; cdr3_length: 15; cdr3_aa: CSARVGGPLKDTQYF; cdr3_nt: TGCAGTGCTAGAGTCGGCGGACCCCTCAAGGATACGCAGTATTTT
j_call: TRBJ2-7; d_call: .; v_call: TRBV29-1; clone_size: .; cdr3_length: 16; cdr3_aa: CSVRRDSPSPFYEQYF; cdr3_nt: TGCAGCGTGAGGCGGGACTCACCGAGCCCTTTCTACGAGCAGTACTTC
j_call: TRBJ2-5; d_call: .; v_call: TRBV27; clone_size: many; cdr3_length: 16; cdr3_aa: CASSEYYRDLPETQYF; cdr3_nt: TGTGCCAGCAGTGAATATTATAGGGATCTCCCAGAGACCCAGTACTTC
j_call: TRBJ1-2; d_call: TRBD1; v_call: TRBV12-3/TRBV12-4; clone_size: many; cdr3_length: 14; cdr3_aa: CASSAGTANYGYTF; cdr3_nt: TGTGCCAGCAGCGCCGGGACAGCAAACTATGGCTACACCTTC
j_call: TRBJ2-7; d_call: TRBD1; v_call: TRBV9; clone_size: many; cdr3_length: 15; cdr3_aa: CASSVAQGTIYEQYF; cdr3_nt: TGTGCCAGCAGCGTAGCACAGGGGACAATCTACGAGCAGTACTTC
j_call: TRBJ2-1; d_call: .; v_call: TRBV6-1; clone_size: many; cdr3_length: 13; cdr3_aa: CASSRPFYNEQFF; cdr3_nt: TGTGCCAGCAGTCGCCCCTTTTACAATGAGCAGTTCTTC
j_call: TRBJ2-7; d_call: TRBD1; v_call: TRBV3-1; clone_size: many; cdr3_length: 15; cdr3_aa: CASSRDGQGRYEQYF; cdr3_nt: TGTGCCAGCAGCCGCGACGGACAGGGCAGATACGAGCAGTACTTC
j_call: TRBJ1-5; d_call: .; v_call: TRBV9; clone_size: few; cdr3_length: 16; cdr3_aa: CASSVLGTPGNQPQHF; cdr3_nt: TGTGCCAGCAGCGTCCTCGGGACGCCCGGCAATCAGCCCCAGCATTTT
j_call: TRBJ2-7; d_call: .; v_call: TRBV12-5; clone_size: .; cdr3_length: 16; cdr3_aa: CASGLIPFSVPSEQYF; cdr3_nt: TGTGCTAGTGGTTTAATCCCCTTTAGCGTTCCTTCCGAGCAGTACTTC
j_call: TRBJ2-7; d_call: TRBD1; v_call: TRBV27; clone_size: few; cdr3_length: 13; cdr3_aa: CASRQGLLAEQYF; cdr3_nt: TGTGCCAGTAGACAGGGCCTCCTCGCCGAGCAGTACTTC
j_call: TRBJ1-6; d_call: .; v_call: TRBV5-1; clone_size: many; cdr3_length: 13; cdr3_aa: CASSPEEDSPLHF; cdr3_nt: TGCGCCAGCAGCCCCGAGGAAGATTCACCCCTCCACTTT
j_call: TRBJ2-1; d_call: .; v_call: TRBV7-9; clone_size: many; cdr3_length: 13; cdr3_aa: CASSLLVSDEQFF; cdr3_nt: TGTGCCAGCAGCTTATTGGTATCGGATGAGCAGTTCTTC
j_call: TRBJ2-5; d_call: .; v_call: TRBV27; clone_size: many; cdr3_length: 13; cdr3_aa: CASSLSGSETRYF; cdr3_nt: TGTGCCAGCAGTTTATCGGGCAGCGAGACCCGGTACTTC
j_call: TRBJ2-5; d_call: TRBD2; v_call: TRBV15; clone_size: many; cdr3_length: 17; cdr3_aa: CATSRAGLAGVQETQYF; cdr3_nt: TGTGCCACCAGCAGAGCGGGACTAGCGGGGGTCCAAGAGACCCAGTACTTC
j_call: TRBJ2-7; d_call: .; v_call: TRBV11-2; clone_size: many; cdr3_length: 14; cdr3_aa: CASSLVGASYEQYF; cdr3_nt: TGTGCCAGCAGCTTAGTTGGGGCCTCCTACGAGCAGTACTTC
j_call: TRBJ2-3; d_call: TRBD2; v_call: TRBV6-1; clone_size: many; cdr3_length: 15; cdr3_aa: CASRESGSVTDTQYF; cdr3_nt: TGTGCCAGCAGAGAGAGCGGGAGTGTCACAGATACGCAGTATTTT
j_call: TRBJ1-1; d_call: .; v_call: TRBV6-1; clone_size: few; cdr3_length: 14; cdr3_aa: CASRPLQGWPEAFF; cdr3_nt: TGTGCCAGCAGACCGTTACAGGGTTGGCCTGAAGCTTTCTTT
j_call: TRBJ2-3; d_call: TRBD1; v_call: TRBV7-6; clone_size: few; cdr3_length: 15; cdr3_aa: CASSPGTGFRDTQYF; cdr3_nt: TGTGCCAGCAGCCCTGGGACAGGTTTCAGAGATACGCAGTATTTT
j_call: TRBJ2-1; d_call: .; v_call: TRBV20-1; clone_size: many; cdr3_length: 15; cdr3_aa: CSARDVKSVYNEQFF; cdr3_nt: TGCAGTGCTAGAGACGTCAAGTCCGTCTACAATGAGCAGTTCTTC
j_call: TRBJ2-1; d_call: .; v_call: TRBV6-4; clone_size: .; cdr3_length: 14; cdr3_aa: CASSFGLRGNEQFF; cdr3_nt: TGTGCCAGCAGCTTCGGACTGCGGGGCAATGAGCAGTTCTTC
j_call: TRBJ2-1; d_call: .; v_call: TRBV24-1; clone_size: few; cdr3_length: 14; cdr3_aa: CATSDPPASDEQFF; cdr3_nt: TGTGCCACCAGTGATCCCCCGGCTAGTGATGAGCAGTTCTTC
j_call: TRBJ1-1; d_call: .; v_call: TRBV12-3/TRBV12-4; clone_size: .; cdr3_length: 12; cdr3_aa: CASWRGDTEAFF; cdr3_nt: TGTGCCAGCTGGCGAGGGGACACTGAAGCTTTCTTT
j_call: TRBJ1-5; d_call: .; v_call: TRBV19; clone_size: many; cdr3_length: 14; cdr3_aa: CATRDKTYNQPQHF; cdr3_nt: TGTGCCACCCGGGACAAGACATACAATCAGCCCCAGCATTTT
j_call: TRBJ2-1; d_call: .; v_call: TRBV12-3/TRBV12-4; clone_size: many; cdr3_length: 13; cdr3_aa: CASSFSGVDEQFF; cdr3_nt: TGTGCCAGCAGTTTCTCGGGAGTCGATGAGCAGTTCTTC
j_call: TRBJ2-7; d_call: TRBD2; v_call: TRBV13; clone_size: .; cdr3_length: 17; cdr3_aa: CASSLGSFGGGPYEQYF; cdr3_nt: TGTGCCAGCAGCTTAGGCTCTTTTGGCGGGGGGCCCTACGAGCAGTACTTC